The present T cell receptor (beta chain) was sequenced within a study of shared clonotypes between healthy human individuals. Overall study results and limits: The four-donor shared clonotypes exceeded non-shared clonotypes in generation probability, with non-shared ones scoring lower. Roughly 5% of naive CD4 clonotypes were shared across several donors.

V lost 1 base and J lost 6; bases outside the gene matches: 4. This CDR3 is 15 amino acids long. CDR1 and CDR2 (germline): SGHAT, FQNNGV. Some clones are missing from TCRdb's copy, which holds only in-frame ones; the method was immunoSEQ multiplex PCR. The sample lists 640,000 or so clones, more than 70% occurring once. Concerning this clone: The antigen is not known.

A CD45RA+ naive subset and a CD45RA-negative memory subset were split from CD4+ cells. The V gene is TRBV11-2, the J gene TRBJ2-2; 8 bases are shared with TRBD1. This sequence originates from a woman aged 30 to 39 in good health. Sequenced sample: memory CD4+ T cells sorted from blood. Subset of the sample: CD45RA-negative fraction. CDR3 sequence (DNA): TGTGCCAGCAGCTTAGTGACAGGGGTCTCCGGGGAGCTGTTTTTT. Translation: CASSLVTGVSGELFF.